This T cell receptor beta chain originates from a study of blood T cell repertoires in COVID-19. The V gene's germline CDR1 is SNHLY and CDR2 FYNNEI. The CDR3 totals 14 residues. Trimming cost V 7 bases and J 0 bases, with 10 bases left between them. Some clones are missing from TCRdb's copy, which holds only in-frame ones; the method was immunoSEQ multiplex PCR. The sample contains 150,000 to 190,000 clones, approximately 79% of which appear only once. The TCR originated in a man aged 50 or older who had recovered from COVID-19. Source material: PBMCs or T cells enriched from blood (not recorded which). This chain uses TRBV2 with TRBJ2-4; maybe TRBD2 (5 bases). The CDR3 loop is CASNGELAKNIQYF. The CDR3 bases are TGTGCCAGCAACGGGGAACTAGCCAAAAACATTCAGTACTTC.